These 31 T cell receptor beta chains came from one sample sequenced in a study of T cell responses to AZD1222 COVID-19 vaccine. Data came from immunoSEQ multiplex PCR; TCRdb stores just in-frame clones and leaves some out. The table gives over 120,000 clones; the top ten clones make up around 2.2% of it. The source material was peripheral blood. These receptors originate from an adult in good health.

The rearrangement joins TRBV5-6 to TRBJ2-5, with 8 bases identical to TRBD1. CDR1 and CDR2 from the germline V gene are SGHDT and YYEEEE. This CDR3 spans 14 amino acids. Trimming at V came to 4 bases and at J to 4 bases, leaving 6 bases not matched to a gene. The CDR3 protein is CASSRSGGRETQYF. In DNA form, the CDR3 reads TGTGCCAGCAGCAGATCAGGGGGCCGAGAGACCCAGTACTTC.

This chain links TRBV11-2 with TRBJ2-5; the match to TRBD2 covers 11 bases. CDR3 length equals 16 residues. Per the germline V gene, CDR1 is SGHAT and CDR2 is FQNNGV. V was clipped by 4 bases and J by 1 base; unmatched bases: 5. CDR3 loop: CASSSRGTSGQETQYF. The CDR3 DNA is TGTGCCAGCAGCTCAAGAGGGACTAGCGGCCAAGAGACCCAGTACTTC. Combining the CDR3 with reference TRBV11-2 and TRBJ2-5 gives the whole variable domain EAGVAQSPRYKIIEKRQSVAFWCNPISGHATLYWYQQILGQGPKLLIQFQNNGVVDDSQLPKDRFSAERLKGVDSTLKIQPAKLEDSAVYLCASSSRGTSGQETQYFGPGTRLLVL.

This chain uses TRBV28 with TRBJ2-1; TRBD2 matches 8 bases. Germline CDR1 and CDR2: MDHEN and SYDVKM. V was pared by 6 bases and J by 7 bases, with 5 bases of the junction left unmatched. There are 13 residues in the CDR3. The CDR3 nucleotides read TGTGCCAGCAGCCGGGGGGGCGGTAATGAGCAGTTCTTC. It codes for CASSRGGGNEQFF.

The chain carries TRBV5-4 and TRBJ2-3, with 7 bases that match TRBD2. This CDR3 has 16 residues. Trimming removed 5 bases from V and 6 bases from J; junction bases left unmatched: 15. Germline V CDR1 and CDR2: SGHNT, YYREEE (reference sequence). CDR3 protein: CASSYRLAGRVDTQYF. CDR3 in DNA: TGTGCCAGCAGTTACCGACTGGCGGGGAGGGTTGATACGCAGTATTTT.

This chain uses TRBV6-5 with TRBJ2-2; weak D call: TRBD1 (6 bases). V was pared by 8 bases and J by 6 bases, with 16 bases between. Germline V gives CDR1 MNHEY, CDR2 SVGAGI. The CDR3 has 14 residues. Written as DNA, the CDR3 is TGTGCCAGCGTAGGACAGCTCGTTGCCGGGGAGCTGTTTTTT. The encoded protein is CASVGQLVAGELFF.

V usage is TRBV19 and J usage is TRBJ2-7; a possible D gene is TRBD1 (6 bases). The CDR3 length is 13 residues. V was shortened by 6 bases and J by 1 base, with 10 bases between the two germline ends. The germline gives CDR1 LNHDA, CDR2 SQIVND (reference sequence). CDR3 nucleotides: TGTGCCAGTAGCCACAGGGTGTCCTACGAGCAGTACTTC. This gives the protein CASSHRVSYEQYF.

The rearrangement uses TRBV20-1 and TRBJ1-2; TRBD1 might be the D (6 bases). CDR3 length: 16 residues. CDR1 DFQATT and CDR2 SNEGSKA come from the germline V gene (reference sequence). V was cut by 3 bases and J by 6 bases, with 23 bases left in between. CDR3 protein: CSASPHPRGRKDGYTF. In DNA form, the CDR3 reads TGCAGTGCTAGTCCTCATCCGAGGGGGAGGAAGGATGGCTACACCTTC.

The genes are TRBV3-1 (or the pseudogene TRBV3-2) and TRBJ1-2; 7 bases line up with TRBD1. V was clipped by 6 bases and J by 6 bases; unmatched bases: 4. Germline V lookup: CDR1 LGHDT, CDR2 YNNKEL (reference sequence). The CDR3 loop spans 12 amino acids. The chain's CDR3 is CASSRQGNGYTF. CDR3 sequence (DNA): TGTGCCAGCAGTCGACAGGGAAATGGCTACACCTTC.

The V and J genes are TRBV27 and TRBJ2-7; TRBD1 matches 7 bases. Germline CDR1 and CDR2: MNHEY and SMNVEV (reference sequence). The CDR3 totals 14 residues. With 5 bases clipped from V and 4 bases from J, the junction kept 8 bases outside the gene matches. CDR3 DNA: TGTGCCAGCAGTACAGGACAGGAGATATACGAGCAGTACTTC. Translating it yields CASSTGQEIYEQYF.

The chain is built from TRBV11-2 and TRBJ2-1; no clear D. The germline CDR1 and CDR2 sequences are SGHAT and FQNNGV. The CDR3 length is 13 residues. Trimming removed 1 base from V and 6 bases from J, with 7 bases in between. CDR3: CASSLVFGNEQFF. CDR3 sequence (DNA): TGTGCCAGCAGCTTAGTTTTCGGCAATGAGCAGTTCTTC.

The chain joins TRBV19 to TRBJ2-1; 9 nucleotides line up with TRBD1. This CDR3 has 14 amino acids. The germline gives CDR1 LNHDA, CDR2 SQIVND (reference sequence). Trimming removed 8 bases from V and 6 bases from J; junction bases left unmatched: 8. CDR3 region: CASYGTGGPNEQFF. Written as DNA, the CDR3 is TGTGCCAGTTACGGAACAGGGGGCCCCAATGAGCAGTTCTTC.

The genes are TRBV28 and TRBJ1-2; 8 bases are a match to TRBD1. The CDR3 covers 17 residues. With 7 bases clipped from V and 6 bases from J, the junction kept 19 bases outside the gene matches. The germline CDR1 and CDR2 sequences are MDHEN and SYDVKM. The DNA for the CDR3 is TGTGCCAGCAACATACTCCGGACAGGGAGACATGGTGATGGCTACACCTTC. Translation gives CASNILRTGRHGDGYTF.

The chain uses TRBV7-2 and TRBJ1-1; tentative D call: TRBD1 (6 bases). Looked up from germline, CDR1 is SGHTA and CDR2 is FQGNSA. This CDR3 has 12 residues. The V and J ends lost 5 bases and 5 bases respectively, with 9 bases between them. CDR3 nucleotide sequence: TGTGCCAGCAGCCACCAGGGGACTGAAGCTTTCTTT. Translation gives CASSHQGTEAFF. Full variable domain (remainder filled in from reference TRBV7-2 and TRBJ1-1): GAGVSQSPSNKVTEKGKDVELRCDPISGHTALYWYRQSLGQGLEFLIYFQGNSAPDKSGLPSDRFSAERTGGSVSTLTIQRTQQEDSAVYLCASSHQGTEAFFGQGTRLTVV.

The chain joins TRBV19 to TRBJ2-5; 7 bases are shared with TRBD1. Germline V CDR1 and CDR2: LNHDA, SQIVND (reference sequence). This CDR3 spans 13 amino acids. The V gene end was trimmed by 5 bases and the J gene end by 4 bases; junction bases not matched to a gene: 4. The CDR3 loop is CASSSTGLETQYF. CDR3 sequence (DNA): TGTGCCAGTAGTTCGACAGGGTTAGAGACCCAGTACTTC.

This chain links TRBV5-1 with TRBJ2-7, with 11 bases lining up with TRBD2. The CDR3 is made up of 14 amino acids. In germline, CDR1 is SGHRS, CDR2 YFSETQ. J was trimmed by 3 bases and V by 4 bases; bases with no gene match: 3. The CDR3 sequence: CASSITSGGYEQYF. The CDR3 DNA follows: TGCGCCAGCAGCATAACTAGCGGGGGCTACGAGCAGTACTTC.

This chain uses TRBV19 with TRBJ1-2; no reliable D call. V lost 5 bases to trimming and J lost 2 bases, with 6 bases between them. The CDR3 covers 12 residues. CDR1 and CDR2 (germline): LNHDA, SQIVND (reference sequence). The CDR3 nucleotides read TGTGCCAGTAGTGAGGACAACTATGGCTACACCTTC. Translation: CASSEDNYGYTF.

CDR3 protein: CASNRGHPRDSPLHF. The CDR3 region has the DNA TGTGCCAGCAACAGGGGACATCCCAGAGATTCACCCCTCCACTTT. The chain employs TRBV14 and TRBJ1-6; 7 nucleotides match TRBD1. Germline assignment: CDR1 SGHDN and CDR2 FVKESK. V shed 7 bases, J shed 8 bases, and the junction held 11 bases outside the gene matches. This CDR3 has 15 amino acids.

The chain couples TRBV7-9 to TRBJ2-1, with TRBD1 matching over 8 bases. The CDR3 loop spans 15 amino acids. CDR1 and CDR2 (germline): SEHNR, FQNEAQ (reference sequence). Trimming took 5 bases from V and 2 from J; bases not matched to a gene: 5. This CDR3 is CASSPGTGTYNEQFF. CDR3 nucleotides: TGTGCCAGCAGCCCCGGGACAGGAACCTACAATGAGCAGTTCTTC.

This chain links TRBV12-3 or TRBV12-4 with TRBJ1-2, with D perhaps TRBD1 (6 bases). This CDR3 spans 13 amino acids. Deletions cut 5 bases from V and 8 bases from J, with 15 bases between. The CDR3 DNA sequence: TGTGCCAGCAGTACTAGGGGGGGCCTGGGCTACACCTTC. It codes for CASSTRGGLGYTF.

V is TRBV6-6 and J is TRBJ2-6; TRBD1 agrees at 8 bases. V shed 7 bases, J shed 1 base, and the junction held 6 bases outside the gene matches. Germline CDR1 is MNHNY and CDR2 is SVGAGI (reference sequence). This CDR3 spans 16 amino acids. The CDR3 nucleotides read TGTGCCAGCACGGGCAGGGGGCTATCTGGGGCCAACGTCCTGACTTTC. Its translation is CASTGRGLSGANVLTF.

The chain couples TRBV30 to TRBJ1-1, with 9 bases matching TRBD1. This CDR3 comprises 14 residues. CDR1 is GTSNPN, CDR2 SVGIG, per germline (reference sequence). V shed 4 bases, J shed 5 bases, and the junction held 8 bases outside the gene matches. CDR3 in amino acids: CAWNRGRVRTEAFF. The CDR3 DNA follows: TGTGCCTGGAACAGGGGGCGGGTAAGAACTGAAGCTTTCTTT.

The chain couples TRBV27 to TRBJ2-3; D possibly corresponds to TRBD2 (5 bases). The germline V gene encodes CDR1 MNHEY and CDR2 SMNVEV (reference sequence). The CDR3 has 15 residues. Trimming cost V 5 bases and J 0 bases, with 12 bases left between them. This CDR3 reads CASSPFPGSTDTQYF. The CDR3 nucleotides read TGTGCCAGCAGTCCCTTCCCGGGAAGCACAGATACGCAGTATTTT.

The gene calls are TRBV5-1 and TRBJ1-2; 10 positions agree with TRBD1. The CDR3 is 16 amino acids. V trimming: 4 bases; J trimming: 6 bases; junction bases outside the gene matches: 12. The V gene's germline CDR1 is SGHRS and CDR2 YFSETQ. The CDR3 region is CASSIPRDRGDDGYTF. As DNA, the CDR3 is TGCGCCAGCAGCATTCCCCGGGACAGGGGTGACGATGGCTACACCTTC.

The DNA for the CDR3 is TGTGCCAGCACCGAGGGGACAGAATCAGTCTCTGGAAACACCATATATTTT. It codes for CASTEGTESVSGNTIYF. The chain couples TRBV6-7 to TRBJ1-3; 7 positions match TRBD1. TRBV6-7 is an ORF; its function is uncertain. Losses at the gene ends were 7 bases for V and 0 bases for J; bases not matched to a gene: 12. The CDR3 sequence is 17 residues long.

The V call is TRBV5-1, the J call TRBJ1-2; TRBD1 matches at 8 bases. Germline CDR1 is SGHRS and CDR2 is YFSETQ. With 4 bases clipped from V and 4 bases from J, the junction kept 9 bases outside the gene matches. This CDR3 region has 15 residues. In DNA form, the CDR3 reads TGCGCCAGCAGCAACCCGGACAGGGCAGGCTATGGCTACACCTTC. Its protein product is CASSNPDRAGYGYTF.

The genes are TRBV5-4 and TRBJ1-1, with D possibly matching TRBD1 (5 bases). Germline lookup yields CDR1 SGHNT and CDR2 YYREEE (reference sequence). The ends were cut back, 4 bases at V and 1 base at J, with 14 bases in the middle. This CDR3 contains 15 residues. The CDR3 nucleotides are TGTGCCAGCAGCCCCCCTGACAGACCGAACACTGAAGCTTTCTTT. Protein product: CASSPPDRPNTEAFF. Full variable domain (missing parts from reference TRBV5-4 and TRBJ1-1): ETGVTQSPTHLIKTRGQQVTLRCSSQSGHNTVSWYQQALGQGPQFIFQYYREEENGRGNFPPRFSGLQFPNYSSELNVNALELDDSALYLCASSPPDRPNTEAFFGQGTRLTVV.

V gene TRBV19 combines with J gene TRBJ1-2; 8 bases fit TRBD1. Germline values: CDR1 LNHDA, CDR2 SQIVND (reference sequence). The CDR3 length is 18 residues. The trim removed 2 bases at V and 3 bases at J, leaving 14 bases unmatched. The DNA of the CDR3 is TGTGCCAGTAGTATAAACCGAATTCGACAGGGGTGGCACTATGGCTACACCTTC. This gives the protein CASSINRIRQGWHYGYTF.

The CDR3 here is CASSVDRHYNSPLHF. CDR3 nucleotide sequence: TGTGCCAGCAGTGTTGACAGACATTATAATTCACCCCTCCACTTT. The chain recombines TRBV2 with TRBJ1-6; D is perhaps TRBD1 (5 bases). The CDR3 runs to 15 residues. The V end lost 4 bases, the J end lost 4 bases, and 11 bases lay between the germline ends. CDR1 and CDR2 (germline): SNHLY, FYNNEI.

The genes are TRBV6-4 and TRBJ2-1; D is perhaps TRBD1 (6 bases). V was shortened by 6 bases and J by 7 bases, with 10 bases between the two germline ends. This CDR3 is built from 12 residues. Germline CDR1 is MRHNA and CDR2 is SNTAGT. The CDR3 is CASRPQGNEQFF. As DNA, the CDR3 is TGTGCCAGCAGACCACAGGGAAATGAGCAGTTCTTC.

This chain uses TRBV19 with TRBJ2-1; 12 positions agree with TRBD2. V lost 7 bases and J lost 10; bases outside the gene matches: 11. Germline V gene data show CDR1 as LNHDA and CDR2 as SQIVND (reference sequence). The CDR3 spans 15 residues. The CDR3 region is CASTMTSGGFWEQFF. The CDR3 DNA reads TGTGCCAGTACAATGACTAGCGGGGGTTTTTGGGAGCAGTTCTTC.

V gene TRBV12-3 or TRBV12-4 combines with J gene TRBJ2-2, with D possibly matching TRBD2 (6 bases). Trimming took off 7 bases at V and 7 bases at J, with 7 bases between the two ends. CDR3 length: 11 amino acids. In DNA, the CDR3 is TGTGCCAGCACGGGACTCGGGGAGCTGTTTTTT. Encoded protein: CASTGLGELFF.